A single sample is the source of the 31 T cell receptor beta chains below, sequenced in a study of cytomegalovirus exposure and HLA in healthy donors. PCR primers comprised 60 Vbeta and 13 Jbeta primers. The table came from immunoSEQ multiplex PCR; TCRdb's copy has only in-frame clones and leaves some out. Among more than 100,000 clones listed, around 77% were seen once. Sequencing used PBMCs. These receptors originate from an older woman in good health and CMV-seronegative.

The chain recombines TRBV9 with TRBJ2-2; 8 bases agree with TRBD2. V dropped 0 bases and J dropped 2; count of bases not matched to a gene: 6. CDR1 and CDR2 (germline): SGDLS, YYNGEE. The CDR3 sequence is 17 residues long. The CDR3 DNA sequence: TGTGCCAGCAGCGTAGTGTTTCTAGCGGGTAACACCGGGGAGCTGTTTTTT. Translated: CASSVVFLAGNTGELFF.

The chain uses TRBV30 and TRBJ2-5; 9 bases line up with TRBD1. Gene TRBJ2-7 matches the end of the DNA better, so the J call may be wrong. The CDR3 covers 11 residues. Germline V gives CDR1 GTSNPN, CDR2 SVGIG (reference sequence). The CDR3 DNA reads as TGTGCCGGGGACAGGGCCTACGAGCAGTACTTC. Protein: CAGDRAYEQYF.

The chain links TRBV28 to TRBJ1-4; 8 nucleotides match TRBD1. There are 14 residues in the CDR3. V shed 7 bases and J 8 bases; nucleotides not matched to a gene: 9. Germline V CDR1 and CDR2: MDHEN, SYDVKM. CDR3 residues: CASTEGQVREKLFF. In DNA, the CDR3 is TGTGCCAGCACCGAGGGACAGGTTCGCGAAAAACTGTTTTTT.

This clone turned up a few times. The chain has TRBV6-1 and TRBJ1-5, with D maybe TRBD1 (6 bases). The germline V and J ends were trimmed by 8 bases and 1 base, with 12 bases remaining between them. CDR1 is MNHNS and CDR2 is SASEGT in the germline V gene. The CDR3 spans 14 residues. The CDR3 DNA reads TGTGCCAGCTGGGGGCGACTGAGCAATCAGCCCCAGCATTTT. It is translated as CASWGRLSNQPQHF.

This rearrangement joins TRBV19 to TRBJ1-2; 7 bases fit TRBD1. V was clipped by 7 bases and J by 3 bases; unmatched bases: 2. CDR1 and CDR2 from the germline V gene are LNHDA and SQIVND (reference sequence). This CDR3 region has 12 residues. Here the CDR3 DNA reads TGTGCCAGTAATGACAGGGACTATGGCTACACCTTC. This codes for CASNDRDYGYTF.

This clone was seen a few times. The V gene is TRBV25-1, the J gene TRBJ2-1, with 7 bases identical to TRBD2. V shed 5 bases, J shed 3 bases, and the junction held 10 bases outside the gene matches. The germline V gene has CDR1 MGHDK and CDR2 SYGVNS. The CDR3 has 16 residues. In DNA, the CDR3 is TGTGCCAGCAGTCCCCAGGCGGCTAGCGGCTACAATGAGCAGTTCTTC. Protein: CASSPQAASGYNEQFF.

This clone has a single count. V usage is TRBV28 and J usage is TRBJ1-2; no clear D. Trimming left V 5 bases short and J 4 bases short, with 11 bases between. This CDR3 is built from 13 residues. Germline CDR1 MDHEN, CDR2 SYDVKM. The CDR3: CASSPPTVYGYTF. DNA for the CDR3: TGTGCCAGCAGTCCCCCCACAGTCTATGGCTACACCTTC.

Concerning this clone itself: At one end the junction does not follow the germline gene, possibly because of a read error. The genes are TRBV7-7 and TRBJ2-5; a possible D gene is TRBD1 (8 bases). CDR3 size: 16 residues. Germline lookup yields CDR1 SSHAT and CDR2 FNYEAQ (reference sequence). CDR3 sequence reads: CASSLGGGQAKETQYF. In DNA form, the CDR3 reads TGTGCTAGCAGCTTAGGGGGGGGACAGGCGAAAGAGACCCAGTACTTC.

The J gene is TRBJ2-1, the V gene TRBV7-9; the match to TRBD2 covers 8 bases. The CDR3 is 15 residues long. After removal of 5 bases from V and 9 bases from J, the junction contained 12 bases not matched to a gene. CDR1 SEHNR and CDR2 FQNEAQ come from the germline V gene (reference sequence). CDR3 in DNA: TGTGCCAGCAGCCCCCGGTGGAGCGGGAGAAGTGAGCAGTTCTTC. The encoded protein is CASSPRWSGRSEQFF.

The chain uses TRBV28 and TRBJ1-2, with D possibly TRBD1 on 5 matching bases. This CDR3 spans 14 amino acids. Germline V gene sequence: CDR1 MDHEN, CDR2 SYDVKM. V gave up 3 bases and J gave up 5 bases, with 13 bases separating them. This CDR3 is CASSLQGNRYGYTF. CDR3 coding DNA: TGTGCCAGCAGTTTGCAGGGAAATCGGTATGGCTACACCTTC.

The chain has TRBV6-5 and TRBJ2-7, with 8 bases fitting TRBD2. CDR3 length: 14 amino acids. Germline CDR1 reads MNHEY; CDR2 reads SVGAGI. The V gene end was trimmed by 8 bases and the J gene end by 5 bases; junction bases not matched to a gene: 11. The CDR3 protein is CASSVRGGSHEQYF. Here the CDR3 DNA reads TGTGCCAGCTCTGTGCGCGGGGGGTCCCACGAGCAGTACTTC.

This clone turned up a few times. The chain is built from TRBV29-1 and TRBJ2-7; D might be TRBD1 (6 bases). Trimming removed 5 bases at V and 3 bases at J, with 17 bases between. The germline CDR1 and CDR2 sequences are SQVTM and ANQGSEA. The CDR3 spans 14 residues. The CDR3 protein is CSVIPPGTYYEQYF. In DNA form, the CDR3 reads TGCAGCGTTATCCCACCCGGGACATACTACGAGCAGTACTTC.

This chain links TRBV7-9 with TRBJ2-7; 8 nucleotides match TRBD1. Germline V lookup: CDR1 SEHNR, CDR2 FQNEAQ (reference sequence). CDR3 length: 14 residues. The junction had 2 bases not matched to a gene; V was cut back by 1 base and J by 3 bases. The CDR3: CASSLEGTGYEQYF. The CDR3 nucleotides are TGTGCCAGCAGCTTAGAGGGGACAGGCTACGAGCAGTACTTC.

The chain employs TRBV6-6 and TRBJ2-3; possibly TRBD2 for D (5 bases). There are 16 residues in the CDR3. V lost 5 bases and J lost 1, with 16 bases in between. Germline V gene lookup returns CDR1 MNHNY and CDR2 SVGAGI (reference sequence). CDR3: CASSTEGGLGTDTQYF. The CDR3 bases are TGTGCCAGCAGTACCGAAGGCGGGTTAGGCACAGATACGCAGTATTTT.

The CDR3 DNA reads TGTGCCAGCAGCTTGGGCTGGCTCGAGCAGTACTTC. Residues: CASSLGWLEQYF. This chain links TRBV5-6 with TRBJ2-7; D remains ambiguous. The germline V gene encodes CDR1 SGHDT and CDR2 YYEEEE. The CDR3 spans 12 residues. Trimming shortened V by 0 bases and J by 6 bases, and 7 bases separated the two germline ends.

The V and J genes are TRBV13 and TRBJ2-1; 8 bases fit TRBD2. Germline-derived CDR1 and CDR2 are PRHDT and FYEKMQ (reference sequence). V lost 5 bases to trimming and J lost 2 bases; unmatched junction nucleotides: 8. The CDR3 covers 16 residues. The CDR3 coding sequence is TGTGCCAGCAGCCCAAGGACTAGCAGCCCCTACAATGAGCAGTTCTTC. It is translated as CASSPRTSSPYNEQFF.

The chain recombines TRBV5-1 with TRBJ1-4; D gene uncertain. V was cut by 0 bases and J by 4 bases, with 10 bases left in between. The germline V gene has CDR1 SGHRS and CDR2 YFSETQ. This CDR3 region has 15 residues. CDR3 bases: TGCGCCAGCAGCTTGGCCCAGGCCGATAATGAAAAACTGTTTTTT. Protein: CASSLAQADNEKLFF.

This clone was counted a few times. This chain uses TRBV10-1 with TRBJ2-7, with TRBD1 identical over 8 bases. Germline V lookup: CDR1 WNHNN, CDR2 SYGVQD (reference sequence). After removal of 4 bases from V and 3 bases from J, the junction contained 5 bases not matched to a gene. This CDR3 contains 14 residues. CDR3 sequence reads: CASSGDRSNYEQYF. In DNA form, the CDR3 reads TGCGCCAGCAGTGGGGACAGGAGCAACTACGAGCAGTACTTC.

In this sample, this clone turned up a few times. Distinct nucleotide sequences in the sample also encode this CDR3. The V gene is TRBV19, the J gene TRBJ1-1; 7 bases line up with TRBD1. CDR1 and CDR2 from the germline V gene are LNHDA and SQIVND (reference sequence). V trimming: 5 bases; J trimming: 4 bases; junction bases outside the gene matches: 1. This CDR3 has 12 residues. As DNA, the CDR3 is TGTGCCAGTAGTCCAGGGGGCACTGAAGCTTTCTTT. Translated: CASSPGGTEAFF.

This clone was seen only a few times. The CDR3 region is CASSVGAGDEQYF. The DNA of the CDR3 is TGTGCCAGCAGCGTAGGGGCAGGCGACGAGCAGTACTTC. V gene TRBV9 combines with J gene TRBJ2-5, with D hard to call. The end of the DNA aligns better with TRBJ2-7, so the J call may be wrong. The CDR3 loop spans 13 amino acids. Per germline, CDR1 SGDLS and CDR2 YYNGEE.

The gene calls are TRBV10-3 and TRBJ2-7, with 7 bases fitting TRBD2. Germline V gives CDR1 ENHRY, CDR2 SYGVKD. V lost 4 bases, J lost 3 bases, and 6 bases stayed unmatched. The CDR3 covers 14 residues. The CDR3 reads CAISGRLADYEQYF. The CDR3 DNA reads TGTGCCATCAGTGGGCGGCTAGCGGACTACGAGCAGTACTTC.

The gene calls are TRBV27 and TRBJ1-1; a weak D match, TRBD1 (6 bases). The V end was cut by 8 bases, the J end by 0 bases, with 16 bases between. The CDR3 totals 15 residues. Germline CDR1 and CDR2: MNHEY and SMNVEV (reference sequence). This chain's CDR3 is CASLAPGHMNTEAFF. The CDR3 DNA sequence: TGTGCCAGCCTCGCCCCGGGACATATGAACACTGAAGCTTTCTTT.

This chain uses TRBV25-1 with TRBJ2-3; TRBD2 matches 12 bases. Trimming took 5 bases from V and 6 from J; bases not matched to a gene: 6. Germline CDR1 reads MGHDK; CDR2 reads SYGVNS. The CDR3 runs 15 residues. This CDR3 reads CASSPLAGGRDTQYF. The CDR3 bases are TGTGCCAGCAGTCCCCTAGCGGGAGGGAGGGATACGCAGTATTTT.

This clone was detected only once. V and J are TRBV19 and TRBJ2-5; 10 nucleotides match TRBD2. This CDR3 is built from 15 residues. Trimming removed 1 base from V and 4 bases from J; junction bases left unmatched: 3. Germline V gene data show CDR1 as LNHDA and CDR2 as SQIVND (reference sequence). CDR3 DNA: TGTGCCAGTAGTATAGTGGCTAGCGGGAGAGAGACCCAGTACTTC. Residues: CASSIVASGRETQYF.

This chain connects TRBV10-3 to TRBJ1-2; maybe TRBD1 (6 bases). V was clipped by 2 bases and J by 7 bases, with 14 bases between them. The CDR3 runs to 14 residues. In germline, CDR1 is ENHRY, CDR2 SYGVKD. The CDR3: CAISEGAGATGYTF. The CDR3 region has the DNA TGTGCCATCAGTGAGGGGGCAGGGGCGACTGGCTACACCTTC.

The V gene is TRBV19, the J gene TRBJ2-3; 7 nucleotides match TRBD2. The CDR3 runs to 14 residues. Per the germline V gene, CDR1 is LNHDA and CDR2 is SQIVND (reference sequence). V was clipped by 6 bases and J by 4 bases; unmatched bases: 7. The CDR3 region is CASREREVADTQYF. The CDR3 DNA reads TGTGCCAGTAGAGAACGGGAGGTCGCAGATACGCAGTATTTT.

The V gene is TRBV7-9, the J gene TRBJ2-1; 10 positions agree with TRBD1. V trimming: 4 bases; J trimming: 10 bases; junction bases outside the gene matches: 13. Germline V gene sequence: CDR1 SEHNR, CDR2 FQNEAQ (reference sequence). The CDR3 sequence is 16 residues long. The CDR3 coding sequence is TGTGCCAGCAGCTCACCCGGGACAGGGGAGCCCCAGGAGCAGTTCTTC. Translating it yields CASSSPGTGEPQEQFF.

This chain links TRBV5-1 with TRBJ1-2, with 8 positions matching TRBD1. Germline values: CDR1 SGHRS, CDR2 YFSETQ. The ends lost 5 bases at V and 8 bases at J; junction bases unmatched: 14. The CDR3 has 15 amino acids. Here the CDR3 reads CASSLTGDGFEGYTF. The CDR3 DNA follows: TGCGCCAGCAGTCTGACAGGGGATGGGTTCGAGGGCTACACCTTC.

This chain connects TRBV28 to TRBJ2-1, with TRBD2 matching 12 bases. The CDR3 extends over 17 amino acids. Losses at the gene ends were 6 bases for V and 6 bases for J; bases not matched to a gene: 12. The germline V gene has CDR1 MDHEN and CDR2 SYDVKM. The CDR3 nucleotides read TGTGCCAGCAGACCCACTAGCGGGAGGCGGAGCAGCAATGAGCAGTTCTTC. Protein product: CASRPTSGRRSSNEQFF.

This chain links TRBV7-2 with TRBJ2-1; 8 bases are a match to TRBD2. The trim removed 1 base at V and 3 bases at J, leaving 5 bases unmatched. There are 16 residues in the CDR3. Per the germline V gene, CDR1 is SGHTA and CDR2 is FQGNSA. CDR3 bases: TGTGCCAGCAGCTTAGAAGCGGGGGTGGGCTACAATGAGCAGTTCTTC. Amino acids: CASSLEAGVGYNEQFF.

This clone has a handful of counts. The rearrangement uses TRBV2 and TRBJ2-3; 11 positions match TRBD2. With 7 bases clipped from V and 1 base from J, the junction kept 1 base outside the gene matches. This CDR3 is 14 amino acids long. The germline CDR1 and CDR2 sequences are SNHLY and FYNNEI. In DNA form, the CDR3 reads TGTGCCAGCACACTAGCGGGAGGCACAGATACGCAGTATTTT. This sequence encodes CASTLAGGTDTQYF.